Each of the 17 T cell receptor beta chains below was sequenced from the same sample in a study of T cell responses to AZD1222 COVID-19 vaccine. The assay was immunoSEQ multiplex PCR, and TCRdb's table has in-frame clones only and misses some. The top ten clones hold roughly a quarter of a sample with some 200,000 clones, around nine tenths of them seen once. Sequenced material: peripheral blood, taken 28 days after the second AZD1222 dose. Receptors were obtained from an adult who received the AZD1222 COVID-19 vaccine.

V is TRBV7-2 and J is TRBJ1-5; perhaps TRBD1 as D (5 bases). V lost 3 bases and J 7 bases, leaving 13 bases between the germline ends. CDR1 is SGHTA, CDR2 FQGNSA, per germline. This CDR3 has 14 amino acids. For the CDR3, the DNA is TGTGCCAGCAGCTTGTGGGGGGAAGGACAGCCCCAGCATTTT. This codes for CASSLWGEGQPQHF. The full variable domain, in which reference TRBV7-2 and TRBJ1-5 provide the parts outside the CDR3, is GAGVSQSPSNKVTEKGKDVELRCDPISGHTALYWYRQSLGQGLEFLIYFQGNSAPDKSGLPSDRFSAERTGGSVSTLTIQRTQQEDSAVYLCASSLWGEGQPQHFGDGTRLSIL.

The chain joins TRBV5-1 to TRBJ2-3, with 7 bases identical to TRBD2. Germline V gene sequence: CDR1 SGHRS, CDR2 YFSETQ. Germline trimming cut 2 bases from V and 0 bases from J; bases unmatched to any gene: 6. The CDR3 is 16 residues long. The CDR3 reads CASSFGGRASTDTQYF. The CDR3 nucleotides are TGCGCCAGCAGCTTTGGGGGGAGGGCAAGCACAGATACGCAGTATTTT.

The CDR3 is CAWKDGPRDNPSGANVLTF. The CDR3 DNA follows: TGTGCCTGGAAAGACGGCCCCAGGGATAACCCCTCTGGGGCCAACGTCCTGACTTTC. The chain carries TRBV30 and TRBJ2-6; D might be TRBD1 (5 bases). V lost 4 bases, J lost 0 bases, and 22 bases lay in between. This CDR3 has 19 amino acids. Per the germline V gene, CDR1 is GTSNPN and CDR2 is SVGIG (reference sequence).

This clone was counted a few times. This sequence joins TRBV9 and TRBJ1-4, with 7 bases that match TRBD1. The length of the CDR3 is 18 residues. Germline V gives CDR1 SGDLS, CDR2 YYNGEE. J was trimmed by 5 bases and V by 4 bases; bases with no gene match: 17. This CDR3 reads CASSSYGGATGWNEKLFF. Here the CDR3 DNA reads TGTGCCAGCAGCTCATATGGGGGGGCGACAGGGTGGAATGAAAAACTGTTTTTT. Full variable domain (outside the CDR3, taken from reference TRBV9 and TRBJ1-4): DSGVTQTPKHLITATGQRVTLRCSPRSGDLSVYWYQQSLDQGLQFLIQYYNGEERAKGNILERFSAQQFPDLHSELNLSSLELGDSALYFCASSSYGGATGWNEKLFFGSGTQLSVL.

V is TRBV7-8 and J is TRBJ1-5; D might be TRBD1 (5 bases). Germline V gene data show CDR1 as SGHVS and CDR2 as FQNEAQ. The V end lost 5 bases, the J end lost 0 bases, and 20 bases lay between the germline ends. The CDR3 runs 18 residues. The CDR3 here is CASSHPSLGAPSNQPQHF. As DNA, the CDR3 is TGTGCCAGCAGCCACCCGTCGTTAGGGGCGCCTAGCAATCAGCCCCAGCATTTT.

In this sample, this clone turned up a few times. The chain recombines TRBV6-2 or TRBV6-3 with TRBJ1-5; 11 bases fit TRBD1. V lost 6 bases, J lost 7 bases, and 5 bases stayed unmatched. Germline V lookup: CDR1 MNHEY, CDR2 SVGEGT. The CDR3 is 14 residues long. The CDR3 DNA follows: TGTGCCAGCAGCACCGGGACAGGGGGGCAGCCCCAGCATTTT. As protein: CASSTGTGGQPQHF.

The chain employs TRBV10-1 and TRBJ2-7; tentative D call: TRBD2 (6 bases). The germline V gene encodes CDR1 WNHNN and CDR2 SYGVQD (reference sequence). CDR3 length: 17 amino acids. The V end lost 0 bases, the J end lost 4 bases, and 19 bases lay between the germline ends. CDR3 in amino acids: CASSESIWDGLQYEQYF. The CDR3 nucleotides read TGCGCCAGCAGTGAGTCGATTTGGGACGGACTACAATACGAGCAGTACTTC.

This rearrangement joins TRBV7-2 to TRBJ2-3, with TRBD1 as a possible D gene (5 bases). CDR1 is SGHTA and CDR2 is FQGNSA in the germline V gene. This CDR3 region has 13 residues. The V end was cut by 7 bases, the J end by 1 base, with 9 bases between. Here the CDR3 DNA reads TGTGCCAGCACCCCAGGGCGCACAGATACGCAGTATTTT. It codes for CASTPGRTDTQYF. Based on the CDR3 plus reference TRBV7-2 and TRBJ2-3, the full variable domain is GAGVSQSPSNKVTEKGKDVELRCDPISGHTALYWYRQSLGQGLEFLIYFQGNSAPDKSGLPSDRFSAERTGGSVSTLTIQRTQQEDSAVYLCASTPGRTDTQYFGPGTRLTVL.

The chain joins TRBV18 to TRBJ2-3; a weak D match, TRBD2 (6 bases). The germline V gene has CDR1 KGHSH and CDR2 LQKENI. The V end lost 1 base, the J end lost 2 bases, and 13 bases lay between the germline ends. This CDR3 contains 16 residues. CDR3 DNA: TGTGCCAGCTCACCACAGGAAGCGGGCCTCACAGATACGCAGTATTTT. This sequence encodes CASSPQEAGLTDTQYF.

The chain uses TRBV27 and TRBJ2-3; 8 nucleotides align to TRBD1. From germline, CDR1 is MNHEY and CDR2 SMNVEV (reference sequence). The CDR3 has 15 residues. With 5 bases clipped from V and 4 bases from J, the junction kept 8 bases outside the gene matches. The CDR3 sequence is CASSLDRGRADTQYF. For the CDR3, the DNA is TGTGCCAGCAGTCTCGACAGGGGTAGGGCAGATACGCAGTATTTT.

V gene TRBV5-6 combines with J gene TRBJ2-7; no clear D gene. The CDR3 sequence is 13 residues long. The V gene lost 1 base and the J gene lost 6 bases, with 11 bases spanning the gap. Germline V gives CDR1 SGHDT, CDR2 YYEEEE. The CDR3 here is CASSLRTVGEQYF. Written as DNA, the CDR3 is TGTGCCAGCAGCTTGCGTACAGTTGGCGAGCAGTACTTC. Full variable domain (outside the CDR3, taken from reference TRBV5-6 and TRBJ2-7): DAGVTQSPTHLIKTRGQQVTLRCSPKSGHDTVSWYQQALGQGPQFIFQYYEEEERQRGNFPDRFSGHQFPNYSSELNVNALLLGDSALYLCASSLRTVGEQYFGPGTRLTVT.

The chain is built from TRBV9 and TRBJ1-2; unclear D gene. CDR1 is SGDLS, CDR2 YYNGEE, per germline. V lost 2 bases and J lost 4, with 12 bases in between. The CDR3 totals 14 residues. The CDR3 DNA reads as TGTGCCAGCAGCGTGGCAGGTCTGGCCTATGGCTACACCTTC. It translates to CASSVAGLAYGYTF. The variable domain in full, with the rest retrieved from reference TRBV9 and TRBJ1-2, is DSGVTQTPKHLITATGQRVTLRCSPRSGDLSVYWYQQSLDQGLQFLIQYYNGEERAKGNILERFSAQQFPDLHSELNLSSLELGDSALYFCASSVAGLAYGYTFGSGTRLTVV.

In its sample, this clone was seen once. The chain employs TRBV28 and TRBJ2-7; D gene unclear. Germline V gene data show CDR1 as MDHEN and CDR2 as SYDVKM. This CDR3 comprises 17 residues. The V end was cut by 6 bases, the J end by 3 bases, with 24 bases between. DNA of the CDR3: TGTGCCAGCAGCCTGCGCCCCCATGGCAGCGCCATCTACGAGCAGTACTTC. The encoded protein is CASSLRPHGSAIYEQYF.

The chain links TRBV28 to TRBJ2-5; 9 bases align to TRBD1. Trimming removed 8 bases from V and 4 bases from J; junction bases left unmatched: 8. Germline V gene lookup returns CDR1 MDHEN and CDR2 SYDVKM. The CDR3 contains 14 residues. CDR3 amino acids: CASGGGTGRETQYF. For the CDR3, the DNA is TGTGCCAGCGGCGGTGGGACAGGGAGAGAGACCCAGTACTTC.

The chain has TRBV5-1 and TRBJ2-7, with D maybe TRBD2 (6 bases). The length of the CDR3 is 14 residues. Germline CDR1 and CDR2: SGHRS and YFSETQ. V was trimmed by 0 bases and J by 4 bases, leaving 11 bases between them. CDR3 nucleotides: TGCGCCAGCAGCTTGGCCATAGCGGCGTACGAGCAGTACTTC. As protein: CASSLAIAAYEQYF.

The chain employs TRBV29-1 and TRBJ2-1, with 9 bases that match TRBD1. This CDR3 region has 12 residues. CDR1 and CDR2 (germline): SQVTM, ANQGSEA. Trimming took 7 bases from V and 7 from J; bases not matched to a gene: 5. CDR3 sequence reads: CSGDRVGNEQFF. CDR3 coding DNA: TGCAGCGGGGACAGGGTGGGGAATGAGCAGTTCTTC.

The chain employs TRBV4-1 and TRBJ1-1, with TRBD1 matching 9 bases. V lost 4 bases and J lost 1; bases outside the gene matches: 1. The germline gives CDR1 MGHRA, CDR2 YSYEKL. The CDR3 length is 14 residues. DNA of the CDR3: TGCGCCAGCAGCCCGGGACAGGGGAACACTGAAGCTTTCTTT. Translating it yields CASSPGQGNTEAFF.